This T cell receptor (beta chain) was obtained from a study of cytomegalovirus exposure and HLA in healthy donors. Study-wide findings and caveats: A later analysis revealed that TCR association rates differed between HLA loci, peaking at DRB1 and bottoming out at HLA-C. Accurate prediction of HLA-A and HLA-B alleles (for most subjects) was reportedly achieved from TCR beta sequences. A later analysis by the authors found several of the most significant clusters apparently linked to common viral pathogens.

Researchers ran the PCR with 60 Vbeta and 13 Jbeta primers. How the authors handled the data: Unique TCR beta chains totaled some 78 million in a later count, with about 11 million of them shared. Some clones are missing from TCRdb's copy, which holds only in-frame ones; the method was immunoSEQ multiplex PCR. The V and J calls and clone size are taken from that table; D and trimming were inferred from the DNA. The sample carries 55,000 to 65,000 clones, about 81% recorded once. On this clone itself: Its antigen is still unknown.

The germline gives CDR1 SQVTM, CDR2 ANQGSEA. The CDR3 is 9 residues long. Trimming cost V 6 bases and J 11 bases; bases outside gene matches: 2. Input material: PBMCs. V gene TRBV29-1 combines with J gene TRBJ1-2, with 8 bases identical to TRBD1. The TCR was taken from a man aged 30 to 45 in good health and CMV-seropositive. The CDR3 DNA is TGCAGCGTCGACAGGGGATACACCTTC. Translated, it gives CSVDRGYTF.